This record covers a single TCR beta chain. The target antigen is unknown. Germline V gene data show CDR1 as MDHEN and CDR2 as SYDVKM. The CDR3 is made up of 16 amino acids. Trimming took 1 base from V and 0 from J, leaving 13 bases between them. TCRdb keeps only in-frame clones here, not all; method: immunoSEQ multiplex PCR. The table shows a few hundred thousand clones, with approximately 65% occurring only once. This entry belongs to a study of shared clonotypes between healthy human individuals. Study in general: Two female and a few male donors aged 18 to 49 were enrolled.

Study-level points and caveats: Researchers sampled blood only, noting tissue repertoires likely differ. Relative to memory subsets, naive subsets generally showed larger estimated richness.

The chain has TRBV28 and TRBJ2-7; D is undetermined. The sequence was collected from a man aged 25-45 years in good health. The sequenced sample was memory CD4+ T cells sorted from blood. As to subset: CD45RA-negative fraction. CDR3 in amino acids: CASSLSEVLLSYEQYF. CDR3 nucleotides: TGTGCCAGCAGTTTATCTGAGGTCCTTCTCTCCTACGAGCAGTACTTC.